These 17 T cell receptor beta chains were sequenced from one sample in a study of CD8+ T cells in alopecia areata. Documented treatment: oral pan-JAK inhibitor, 5-10 mg twice daily. RNA was extracted and reverse transcribed into cDNA as the sequencing template. Profiling relied on immunoSEQ multiplex PCR, and the TCRdb table lists in-frame clones only, not all of them. The sample records roughly 200,000 clones, about 55% being singletons. The sample in question was CD8+ T cells sorted from blood, obtained at week 24, from a patient treated with tofacitinib. These receptors were obtained from a human donor with alopecia areata.

The genes are TRBV5-1 and TRBJ1-5, with D unclear. The V end lost 0 bases, the J end lost 4 bases, and 5 bases lay between the germline ends. Germline V gene sequence: CDR1 SGHRS, CDR2 YFSETQ. This CDR3 is built from 13 residues. In DNA form, the CDR3 reads TGCGCCAGCAGCTTGGCCGAGAATCAGCCCCAGCATTTT. The encoded protein is CASSLAENQPQHF.

The rearrangement uses TRBV5-1 and TRBJ2-1; D ambiguous. The CDR3 runs 13 residues. V lost 5 bases and J 3 bases, leaving 9 bases between the germline ends. Per germline, CDR1 SGHRS and CDR2 YFSETQ. The CDR3: CASSGGNYNEQFF. Written as DNA, the CDR3 is TGCGCCAGCAGTGGTGGGAACTACAATGAGCAGTTCTTC.

This clone has just a few counts. The CDR3 loop reads CASRVDRGTEAFF. CDR3 nucleotide sequence: TGTGCCAGCAGGGTCGACAGGGGCACTGAAGCTTTCTTT. The chain has TRBV6-5 and TRBJ1-1, with 8 bases lining up with TRBD1. In germline, CDR1 is MNHEY, CDR2 SVGAGI. This CDR3 contains 13 residues. J was trimmed by 4 bases and V by 6 bases; bases with no gene match: 4.

V gene TRBV5-6 combines with J gene TRBJ1-5; TRBD1 matches at 8 bases. The J segment lost 5 bases and the V segment lost 4 bases, leaving 5 bases of the junction unmatched. CDR1 SGHDT and CDR2 YYEEEE come from the germline V gene. The CDR3 is 14 amino acids. The CDR3 region has the DNA TGTGCCAGCAGCAACAGACAGGGGCATCAGCCCCAGCATTTT. Protein product: CASSNRQGHQPQHF.

The chain couples TRBV4-1 to TRBJ1-1; D not certain. Trimming cost V 2 bases and J 5 bases, with 9 bases left between them. There are 13 residues in the CDR3. Per germline, CDR1 MGHRA and CDR2 YSYEKL. CDR3 sequence reads: CASSQPEGTEAFF. CDR3 sequence (DNA): TGCGCCAGCAGCCAACCAGAAGGGACTGAAGCTTTCTTT.

There are a few counts of this clone. The rearrangement uses TRBV29-1 and TRBJ1-2; D is ambiguous. The V end was cut by 7 bases, the J end by 0 bases, with 12 bases between. The CDR3 covers 13 residues. Germline CDR1 SQVTM, CDR2 ANQGSEA. CDR3 in amino acids: CSARLSANYGYTF. The CDR3, as DNA: TGCAGCGCTCGGCTCTCGGCTAACTATGGCTACACCTTC.

Only a few counts were recorded for this clone. V usage is TRBV13 and J usage is TRBJ2-2, with a possible D match to TRBD1 (6 bases). Germline CDR1 and CDR2: PRHDT and FYEKMQ (reference sequence). V gave up 2 bases and J gave up 0 bases, with 7 bases separating them. The CDR3 extends over 15 amino acids. The CDR3 reads CASSLQGTNTGELFF. The CDR3, as DNA: TGTGCCAGCAGCTTACAGGGGACGAACACCGGGGAGCTGTTTTTT.

CDR3 residues: CASSSRVNTEAFF. As DNA, the CDR3 is TGTGCCAGCAGCAGCAGGGTGAACACTGAAGCTTTCTTT. This chain uses TRBV4-2 with TRBJ1-1, with D possibly TRBD1 on 5 matching bases. V lost 5 bases and J lost 0, with 7 bases in between. Germline V gene data show CDR1 as LGHNA and CDR2 as YNFKEQ. This CDR3 comprises 13 residues.

The V gene is TRBV5-6, the J gene TRBJ2-5; TRBD2 agrees at 8 bases. Germline V gene data show CDR1 as SGHDT and CDR2 as YYEEEE. Trimming cost V 1 base and J 5 bases; bases outside gene matches: 4. CDR3 length: 14 residues. The CDR3 is CASSLRSGAETQYF. The DNA of the CDR3 is TGTGCCAGCAGCTTGCGTAGCGGGGCTGAGACCCAGTACTTC.

The chain recombines TRBV30 with TRBJ2-1, with 10 nucleotides matching TRBD2. The V and J ends lost 0 bases and 6 bases, in that order; junction bases with no gene match: 5. Looked up from germline, CDR1 is GTSNPN and CDR2 is SVGIG (reference sequence). The CDR3 is 15 residues long. The CDR3 reads CAWSVLSGGANEQFF. The CDR3 bases are TGTGCCTGGAGTGTACTCAGCGGGGGGGCCAATGAGCAGTTCTTC.

This clone was recorded a few times. The chain employs TRBV30 and TRBJ2-1, with TRBD1 matching 11 bases. The CDR3 contains 18 residues. The V and J ends lost 2 bases and 2 bases, in that order; junction bases with no gene match: 11. Germline V gene data show CDR1 as GTSNPN and CDR2 as SVGIG (reference sequence). The CDR3 DNA follows: TGTGCCTGGAGTATCACCGGGACAGGGGGTCGAACCTACAATGAGCAGTTCTTC. This encodes CAWSITGTGGRTYNEQFF.

The sample holds a few counts of this clone. This chain links TRBV14 with TRBJ1-5; unclear D gene. CDR1 SGHDN and CDR2 FVKESK come from the germline V gene. Trimming took off 4 bases at V and 6 bases at J, with 10 bases between the two ends. This CDR3 comprises 13 residues. CDR3 DNA: TGTGCCAGCAGCCGCCGTCACGGTCAGCCCCAGCATTTT. Its translation is CASSRRHGQPQHF.

The chain recombines TRBV29-1 with TRBJ1-1; D perhaps matches TRBD1 (5 bases). Germline V lookup: CDR1 SQVTM, CDR2 ANQGSEA. The CDR3 spans 12 residues. The V end was cut by 7 bases, the J end by 3 bases, with 12 bases between. CDR3 DNA: TGCAGCGGAGGGTGGGGCGACACTGAAGCTTTCTTT. Amino acids: CSGGWGDTEAFF.

The rearrangement uses TRBV4-3 and TRBJ1-3; a weak D match, TRBD1 (5 bases). This CDR3 spans 16 amino acids. Germline CDR1 reads LGHNA; CDR2 reads YSLEER. V was shortened by 0 bases and J by 2 bases, with 11 bases between the two germline ends. Written as DNA, the CDR3 is TGCGCCAGCAGCCAAGACCGAGGGGTAACTGGAAACACCATATATTTT. This codes for CASSQDRGVTGNTIYF.

Comment on this clone: It is unclear where the CDR3 begins or ends on the DNA, so no DNA is shown, and the CDR3 is as TCRdb lists it. This chain links TRBV13 with TRBJ1-6. The germline V gene encodes CDR1 PRHDT and CDR2 FYEKMQ (reference sequence). The CDR3 length equals 15 residues, ends included. CDR3: CASSVGTGSLRFIHF.

A few counts support this clone. CDR3 sequence: CASSPTGGGYTF. Written as DNA, the CDR3 is TGTGCCAGCAGTCCGACAGGGGGTGGCTACACCTTC. This rearrangement joins TRBV6-5 to TRBJ1-2; TRBD1 agrees at 9 bases. The J segment lost 7 bases and the V segment lost 5 bases, leaving 2 bases of the junction unmatched. Germline CDR1 MNHEY, CDR2 SVGAGI. The CDR3 runs to 12 residues.

This chain links TRBV29-1 with TRBJ2-5; 10 nucleotides agree with TRBD2. Germline V gives CDR1 SQVTM, CDR2 ANQGSEA. The J segment lost 5 bases and the V segment lost 2 bases, leaving 17 bases of the junction unmatched. The length of the CDR3 is 18 residues. This chain's CDR3 is CSVEMAPASGGFAETQYF. The CDR3 nucleotides are TGCAGCGTTGAAATGGCGCCGGCTAGCGGGGGCTTCGCGGAGACCCAGTACTTC.